This T cell receptor (beta chain) is from a study of shared clonotypes between healthy human individuals. Study-level results: Clonotype sharing among the donors was expected to vary with sequencing depth. Relative to their counterparts shared across all four donors, non-shared clonotypes exhibited diminished generation probabilities.

With regard to this clone: The antigen is not known.

The protocol was immunoSEQ multiplex PCR, while the TCRdb copy is restricted to in-frame clones and leaves out a portion. Here the sample spans some 2,000,000 clones, 85% to 95% being singletons. Looked up from germline, CDR1 is SGHRS and CDR2 is YFSETQ. CDR3 length: 16 amino acids. Trimming left V 4 bases short and J 6 bases short, with 20 bases between. The chain joins TRBV5-1 to TRBJ2-1, with D perhaps matching TRBD1 or TRBD2 (5 bases each). The sequencing input was naive CD4+ T cells sorted from blood. Stated subset: CD45RA+ positively selected. This TCR was sampled from a young man in good health. The CDR3 nucleotides are TGCGCCAGCAGCCCCGGGGCAAAGATGGCTTTCAATGAGCAGTTCTTC. Protein product: CASSPGAKMAFNEQFF.